The 24 T cell receptor beta chains reported below all come from one sample, sequenced in a study of blood T cell repertoires in COVID-19. The data were produced by immunoSEQ multiplex PCR, yet TCRdb's version contains in-frame clones alone and is incomplete. The sample yields approximately 230,000 clones, 80% to 90% seen once. Sequenced sample: peripheral blood. The receptors shown here come from an elderly man with acute or convalescent COVID-19.

This clone came up a few times. The V call is TRBV28, the J call TRBJ1-6, with unresolved D. The V end lost 3 bases, the J end lost 9 bases, and 6 bases lay between the germline ends. Germline CDR1 is MDHEN and CDR2 is SYDVKM. The CDR3 covers 12 residues. CDR3 in DNA: TGTGCCAGCAGTTTTGGCTCTTCACCCCTCCACTTT. Translating it yields CASSFGSSPLHF.

The chain combines TRBV5-1 with TRBJ1-6; perhaps TRBD1 as D (5 bases). The V end lost 1 base, the J end lost 9 bases, and 11 bases lay between the germline ends. The CDR3 spans 14 residues. From germline, CDR1 is SGHRS and CDR2 YFSETQ. CDR3 DNA sequence: TGCGCCAGCAGCTTGACAGCAACAGGTTCACCCCTCCACTTT. Its translation: CASSLTATGSPLHF.

CDR3 in amino acids: CASIPRQGLPYGYTF. The CDR3, as DNA: TGTGCCAGCATTCCCCGACAGGGGTTACCCTATGGCTACACCTTC. The rearrangement joins TRBV6-5 to TRBJ1-2; TRBD1 matches at 8 bases. The CDR3 runs to 15 residues. Germline CDR1 reads MNHEY; CDR2 reads SVGAGI. The V gene end was trimmed by 7 bases and the J gene end by 4 bases; junction bases not matched to a gene: 11.

Only one count was recorded for this clone. The chain joins TRBV6-5 to TRBJ1-2, with 8 bases aligning to TRBD1. Germline loops: CDR1 MNHEY, CDR2 SVGAGI. The trim removed 4 bases at V and 6 bases at J, leaving 7 bases unmatched. This CDR3 has 14 amino acids. This CDR3 reads CASSSGQGLDGYTF. The DNA for the CDR3 is TGTGCCAGCAGTTCAGGACAGGGTTTGGATGGCTACACCTTC.

The chain recombines TRBV28 with TRBJ2-2, with a possible D match to TRBD1 (6 bases). Looked up from germline, CDR1 is MDHEN and CDR2 is SYDVKM. The CDR3 length is 12 residues. The CDR3 nucleotides read TGTGGCACACAGGGTTACACCGGGGAGCTGTTTTTT. Protein product: CGTQGYTGELFF. Full variable domain (rest looked up from reference TRBV28 and TRBJ2-2): DVKVTQSSRYLVKRTGEKVFLECVQDMDHENMFWYRQDPGLGLRLIYFSYDVKMKEKGDIPEGYSVSREKKERFSLILESASTNQTSMYLCGTQGYTGELFFGEGSRLTVL.

The V call is TRBV9, the J call TRBJ2-7; TRBD1 aligns across 8 bases. The CDR3 totals 14 residues. Germline V gene data show CDR1 as SGDLS and CDR2 as YYNGEE. Losses at the gene ends were 0 bases for V and 5 bases for J; bases not matched to a gene: 4. This CDR3 reads CASSVVSGGNEQYF. CDR3 DNA sequence: TGTGCCAGCAGCGTAGTGTCAGGGGGCAACGAGCAGTACTTC. Filled out from reference TRBV9 and TRBJ2-7, the complete variable domain reads DSGVTQTPKHLITATGQRVTLRCSPRSGDLSVYWYQQSLDQGLQFLIQYYNGEERAKGNILERFSAQQFPDLHSELNLSSLELGDSALYFCASSVVSGGNEQYFGPGTRLTVT.

The DNA for the CDR3 is TGCGCCAGCAGCGTCAGGGCCCTCGAAGAGACCCAGTACTTC. Protein: CASSVRALEETQYF. The chain couples TRBV5-1 to TRBJ2-5; D is perhaps TRBD1 (5 bases). The CDR3 is 14 amino acids. Germline CDR1 and CDR2: SGHRS and YFSETQ. V dropped 4 bases and J dropped 3 bases, with 13 bases sitting between them. Filled out from reference TRBV5-1 and TRBJ2-5, the complete variable domain reads KAGVTQTPRYLIKTRGQQVTLSCSPISGHRSVSWYQQTPGQGLQFLFEYFSETQRNKGNFPGRFSGRQFSNSRSEMNVSTLELGDSALYLCASSVRALEETQYFGPGTRLLVL.

The V call is TRBV14, the J call TRBJ1-2; TRBD1 matches at 9 bases. CDR3 length: 16 residues. V shed 4 bases, J shed 4 bases, and the junction held 10 bases outside the gene matches. Germline CDR1 reads SGHDN; CDR2 reads FVKESK. The CDR3 nucleotides read TGTGCCAGCAGCCCCACCCTCACAGGGGGCAGCTATGGCTACACCTTC. This gives the protein CASSPTLTGGSYGYTF.

This clone occurred once. CDR3 in amino acids: CASSFWGRGLEQYF. As DNA, the CDR3 is TGTGCCAGCAGCTTCTGGGGCAGGGGCCTCGAGCAGTACTTC. The chain links TRBV5-4 to TRBJ2-7; D perhaps matches TRBD1 (6 bases). With 2 bases removed from V and 6 bases from J, the gap between germline ends came to 15 bases. This CDR3 has 14 amino acids. CDR1 SGHNT and CDR2 YYREEE come from the germline V gene (reference sequence).

The chain has TRBV9 and TRBJ2-7; 12 nucleotides line up with TRBD1. Germline V gives CDR1 SGDLS, CDR2 YYNGEE. Unmatched junction bases numbered 5, after V lost 4 bases and J lost 3 bases. The CDR3 sequence is 15 residues long. Here the CDR3 DNA reads TGTGCCAGCAGCCTAGGGACAGGGGGCCTCTACGAGCAGTACTTC. Residues: CASSLGTGGLYEQYF.

This chain uses TRBV28 with TRBJ2-7; 14 bases agree with TRBD2. The CDR3 is 16 amino acids. Germline V gene sequence: CDR1 MDHEN, CDR2 SYDVKM. Trimming took 6 bases from V and 3 from J; bases not matched to a gene: 7. The CDR3 spells CASSPYGTSGSYEQYF. The CDR3 region has the DNA TGTGCCAGCAGCCCGTACGGGACTAGCGGGAGCTACGAGCAGTACTTC. Variable domain in full (rest from reference TRBV28 and TRBJ2-7): DVKVTQSSRYLVKRTGEKVFLECVQDMDHENMFWYRQDPGLGLRLIYFSYDVKMKEKGDIPEGYSVSREKKERFSLILESASTNQTSMYLCASSPYGTSGSYEQYFGPGTRLTVT.

This clone was observed a handful of times. The rearrangement joins TRBV30 to TRBJ2-7; D is uncertain. The germline gives CDR1 GTSNPN, CDR2 SVGIG (reference sequence). This CDR3 comprises 11 residues. Deletions cut 0 bases from V and 3 bases from J, with 3 bases between. The CDR3 sequence is CAWSVSYEQYF. The CDR3 region has the DNA TGTGCCTGGAGTGTGAGCTACGAGCAGTACTTC.

The J gene is TRBJ1-3, the V gene TRBV5-1; 11 bases are a match to TRBD1. The CDR3 loop spans 15 amino acids. The V gene's germline CDR1 is SGHRS and CDR2 YFSETQ. Trimming cost V 4 bases and J 8 bases; bases outside gene matches: 8. The CDR3 spells CASSGGQGAVDTIYF. Written as DNA, the CDR3 is TGCGCCAGCAGCGGAGGACAGGGGGCGGTGGACACCATATATTTT.

The V and J genes are TRBV2 and TRBJ1-3; the D is unclear. The CDR3 covers 15 residues. Germline CDR1 is SNHLY and CDR2 is FYNNEI. V was trimmed by 1 base and J by 0 bases, leaving 7 bases between them. This CDR3 is CASSEGRSSGNTIYF. In nucleotides, the CDR3 is TGTGCCAGCAGTGAAGGACGGAGCTCTGGAAACACCATATATTTT. The variable domain in full, completed from reference TRBV2 and TRBJ1-3, reads EPEVTQTPSHQVTQMGQEVILRCVPISNHLYFYWYRQILGQKVEFLVSFYNNEISEKSEIFDDQFSVERPDGSNFTLKIRSTKLEDSAMYFCASSEGRSSGNTIYFGEGSWLTVV.

This clone has only a few counts. The genes are TRBV28 and TRBJ1-2; 7 bases map to TRBD1. In germline, CDR1 is MDHEN, CDR2 SYDVKM. The CDR3 has 14 residues. The J segment lost 2 bases and the V segment lost 11 bases, leaving 11 bases of the junction unmatched. The CDR3 region has the DNA TGTGCCGCCGCGTCAGGGGGGTGGAACTATGGCTACACCTTC. Protein product: CAAASGGWNYGYTF.

The V and J genes are TRBV3-1 (or the pseudogene TRBV3-2) and TRBJ1-3, with D uncertain. This CDR3 has 13 residues. In germline, CDR1 is LGHDT, CDR2 YNNKEL (reference sequence). V was pared by 5 bases and J by 11 bases, with 16 bases between. The CDR3 nucleotides are TGTGCCAGCAGCAAAAACCGGGAGACCGCCATATATTTT. Protein sequence: CASSKNRETAIYF.

This clone was recorded only once. The J gene is TRBJ1-1, the V gene TRBV5-4, with a weak D call TRBD1 (5 bases). Germline CDR1 SGHNT, CDR2 YYREEE (reference sequence). This CDR3 has 16 amino acids. V gave up 4 bases and J gave up 1 base, with 17 bases separating them. The CDR3 sequence is CASSPQRLDKNTEAFF. DNA of the CDR3: TGTGCCAGCAGCCCCCAGAGATTGGACAAGAACACTGAAGCTTTCTTT.

The gene calls are TRBV6-5 and TRBJ2-7; possible D gene TRBD1, 5 bases. The CDR3 sequence is 15 residues long. Trimming took 0 bases from V and 1 from J, leaving 10 bases between them. Germline CDR1 is MNHEY and CDR2 is SVGAGI. CDR3 loop: CASSYSPTGSYEQYF. The CDR3 DNA is TGTGCCAGCAGTTACTCGCCCACAGGTTCCTACGAGCAGTACTTC.

This chain's CDR3 is CASSSADRETQYF. The DNA for the CDR3 is TGTGCCAGCAGTTCCGCGGATCGGGAGACCCAGTACTTC. The V gene is TRBV28, the J gene TRBJ2-5, with no clear D. CDR1 and CDR2 from the germline V gene are MDHEN and SYDVKM. The CDR3 sequence is 13 residues long. Trimming cost V 4 bases and J 5 bases, with 11 bases left between them. Combining the CDR3 with reference TRBV28 and TRBJ2-5 gives the whole variable domain DVKVTQSSRYLVKRTGEKVFLECVQDMDHENMFWYRQDPGLGLRLIYFSYDVKMKEKGDIPEGYSVSREKKERFSLILESASTNQTSMYLCASSSADRETQYFGPGTRLLVL.

This clone was detected once. The chain recombines TRBV27 with TRBJ2-1; the match to TRBD2 covers 7 bases. Germline CDR1 reads MNHEY; CDR2 reads SMNVEV (reference sequence). J lost 3 bases, V lost 6 bases, and 14 bases had no gene match. The CDR3 sequence is 17 residues long. CDR3 amino acids: CASSRRRVASGYNEQFF. The CDR3 region has the DNA TGTGCCAGCAGCCGACGGCGAGTAGCTAGCGGCTACAATGAGCAGTTCTTC.

CDR3 coding DNA: TGTGCCAGCAGTGTAGAGGTTTCGTCTGCTTTCTTT. Protein: CASSVEVSSAFF. The chain joins TRBV2 to TRBJ1-1; D gene ambiguous. V gave up 4 bases and J gave up 11 bases, with 14 bases separating them. This CDR3 spans 12 amino acids. Germline V gives CDR1 SNHLY, CDR2 FYNNEI. The complete variable domain, with remaining parts taken from reference TRBV2 and TRBJ1-1, reads EPEVTQTPSHQVTQMGQEVILRCVPISNHLYFYWYRQILGQKVEFLVSFYNNEISEKSEIFDDQFSVERPDGSNFTLKIRSTKLEDSAMYFCASSVEVSSAFFGQGTRLTVV.

The chain is built from TRBV5-6 and TRBJ1-4; D unresolved. The germline V and J ends were trimmed by 1 base and 14 bases, with 15 bases remaining between them. This CDR3 comprises 13 residues. Germline V lookup: CDR1 SGHDT, CDR2 YYEEEE. CDR3 loop: CASSLLTGNRLFF. The CDR3 DNA follows: TGTGCCAGCAGCTTGTTAACGGGGAACCGGCTGTTTTTT.

This clone was detected once. The gene calls are TRBV19 and TRBJ2-5; no clear D. V lost 10 bases, J lost 1 base, and 16 bases lay in between. The CDR3 extends over 14 amino acids. The V gene's germline CDR1 is LNHDA and CDR2 SQIVND (reference sequence). In nucleotides, the CDR3 is TGTGCCACCGCCCGTCCGGGTATCCAAGAGACCCAGTACTTC. Protein: CATARPGIQETQYF.

V gene TRBV10-3 combines with J gene TRBJ2-1, with 8 bases that match TRBD2. J was trimmed by 7 bases and V by 6 bases; bases with no gene match: 14. The germline V gene encodes CDR1 ENHRY and CDR2 SYGVKD. CDR3 size: 16 residues. The DNA of the CDR3 is TGTGCCATCAGGGGGTGGGGAGCGGGGGATGAGAATGAGCAGTTCTTC. Encoded protein: CAIRGWGAGDENEQFF.